This T cell receptor beta chain was retrieved from a study of blood T cell repertoires in COVID-19. Overall study: The origin of the acute and convalescent COVID-19 samples was the United States, Italy and Spain.

As handled by the study authors: Reference gene primer amplification gave estimated nucleated cell counts. Only in-frame clones appear in the TCRdb table, and some are missing; sequencing was by immunoSEQ multiplex PCR. V and J calls and clone size are given by that table; D and trimming were obtained from the DNA. The table includes a few hundred thousand clones, about 85% detected once. This CDR3 spans 15 amino acids. Trimming shortened V by 2 bases and J by 0 bases, and 9 bases separated the two germline ends. Germline lookup yields CDR1 SGHRS and CDR2 YFSETQ. V gene TRBV5-1 combines with J gene TRBJ1-3; TRBD1 is a possible D gene (5 bases). The sequence was collected from a woman aged 18-29 years with acute or convalescent COVID-19. Sequencing was done on a sample of peripheral blood. In DNA, the CDR3 is TGCGCCAGCAGCTTTATCGGGGGCTCTGGAAACACCATATATTTT. The encoded protein is CASSFIGGSGNTIYF.